The next 31 T cell receptor beta chains were all read from a single sample in a study of T cells in Graves' hyperthyroidism and ophthalmopathy. Amplification of TCR beta CDR3 regions used RNA as the template. An initial round of RT-PCR targeting the TCR CDR3 relied on the HTBI primer set. TCRdb passed the multiplex PCR reads through MiXCR, listing each CDR3 protein once. The sample includes about 420,000 distinct CDR3 sequences, around 15% of them seen just once. Material for sequencing was blood. The source is a woman aged 18 to 35 with Graves' hyperthyroidism.

The chain links TRBV12-3 or TRBV12-4 to TRBJ2-2, with a possible D match to TRBD2 (5 bases). V was clipped by 4 bases and J by 4 bases, with 10 bases between them. The length of the CDR3 is 14 residues. CDR3 coding DNA: TGTGCCAGCAGTTCCCGACTAATCACCGGGGAGCTGTTTTTT. Protein sequence: CASSSRLITGELFF.

This clonotype appeared many times. The chain combines TRBV30 with TRBJ2-1, with D uncertain. The V end was cut by 3 bases, the J end by 0 bases, with 9 bases between. The CDR3 spans 14 residues. Germline-derived CDR1 and CDR2 are GTSNPN and SVGIG (reference sequence). This CDR3 is CAWSGSSSYNEQFF. The CDR3 DNA reads as TGTGCCTGGAGCGGCAGTAGCTCCTACAATGAGCAGTTCTTC.

This clonotype came up a few times. The gene calls are TRBV30 and TRBJ1-2, with unresolved D. CDR3 size: 11 residues. V lost 3 bases and J lost 7, with 9 bases in between. Germline V gene sequence: CDR1 GTSNPN, CDR2 SVGIG (reference sequence). The CDR3 DNA is TGTGCCTGGAGGCAGGTCGCTGGCTACACCTTC. This gives the protein CAWRQVAGYTF.

In its sample, this clonotype was seen a few times. The V gene is TRBV27, the J gene TRBJ2-1; no firm D call. Between the trimmed V and J ends, which lost 4 bases and 0 bases, there was a span of 10 bases. The germline V gene encodes CDR1 MNHEY and CDR2 SMNVEV (reference sequence). CDR3 length equals 15 residues. This CDR3 is CASSSLPSSYNEQFF. CDR3 DNA sequence: TGTGCCAGCAGTTCTCTTCCTAGCTCCTACAATGAGCAGTTCTTC.

The chain carries TRBV10-3 and TRBJ1-1, with D possibly matching TRBD1 (5 bases). This CDR3 has 14 amino acids. V was shortened by 7 bases and J by 0 bases, with 12 bases between the two germline ends. The germline CDR1 and CDR2 sequences are ENHRY and SYGVKD. CDR3: CAIKQDGVNTEAFF. The CDR3 DNA is TGTGCCATCAAACAGGACGGAGTGAACACTGAAGCTTTCTTT.

The rearrangement joins TRBV19 to TRBJ1-1, with TRBD1 matching over 10 bases. The V gene end was trimmed by 5 bases and the J gene end by 0 bases; junction bases not matched to a gene: 3. The CDR3 contains 15 residues. CDR1 is LNHDA and CDR2 is SQIVND in the germline V gene (reference sequence). The CDR3 nucleotides read TGTGCCAGTAGTCCCGGACAGGGGGTGAACACTGAAGCTTTCTTT. It specifies CASSPGQGVNTEAFF.

The rearrangement links TRBV6-1 to TRBJ2-1, with 15 bases matching TRBD2. The CDR3 has 17 amino acids. With V trimmed by 4 bases and J by 4 bases, 5 bases remained unmatched. The germline CDR1 and CDR2 sequences are MNHNS and SASEGT. The CDR3 nucleotides are TGTGCCAGCAGTGTGAGGACTAGCGGGAGGGAGTACAATGAGCAGTTCTTC. Residues: CASSVRTSGREYNEQFF.

This clonotype has just a few counts. V gene TRBV3-1 combines with J gene TRBJ1-4; D is unclear. V lost 2 bases and J 0 bases, leaving 10 bases between the germline ends. CDR1 is LGHDT and CDR2 is YNNKEL in the germline V gene (reference sequence). CDR3 size: 16 residues. The chain's CDR3 is CASSQWLRTTNEKLFF. As DNA, the CDR3 is TGTGCCAGCAGCCAATGGCTACGGACAACTAATGAAAAACTGTTTTTT.

The chain combines TRBV5-5 with TRBJ2-2; D not resolved. This CDR3 is 14 amino acids long. V lost 0 bases to trimming and J lost 5 bases, with 8 bases between them. In germline, CDR1 is SGHKS, CDR2 YYEKEE (reference sequence). The CDR3 reads CASSLESWTGELFF. The CDR3 DNA is TGTGCCAGCAGCTTGGAAAGTTGGACCGGGGAGCTGTTTTTT.

The table lists this clonotype with a few counts. The chain has TRBV5-1 and TRBJ2-7, with 12 bases lining up with TRBD1. V shed 1 base, J shed 6 bases, and the junction held 5 bases outside the gene matches. Germline V gene sequence: CDR1 SGHRS, CDR2 YFSETQ. The length of the CDR3 is 15 residues. CDR3 amino acids: CASSLRDRGLSEQYF. The CDR3 region has the DNA TGCGCCAGCAGCTTGAGGGACAGGGGGCTGAGCGAGCAGTACTTC.

This clonotype was picked up many times. The chain combines TRBV28 with TRBJ2-3; the D gene is possibly TRBD1 (5 bases). Germline values: CDR1 MDHEN, CDR2 SYDVKM. This CDR3 is built from 12 residues. The V and J ends lost 6 bases and 4 bases respectively, with 8 bases between them. The CDR3, as DNA: TGTGCCAGCAGGAGGACACCAGATACGCAGTATTTT. Translating it yields CASRRTPDTQYF.

This clonotype turned up a few times. The chain has TRBV4-3 and TRBJ1-6; maybe TRBD1 (6 bases). Germline-derived CDR1 and CDR2 are LGHNA and YSLEER. The CDR3 contains 13 residues. With 4 bases removed from V and 5 bases from J, the gap between germline ends came to 6 bases. CDR3 sequence (DNA): TGCGCCAGCAGCCGGACAGATAATTCACCCCTCCACTTT. This encodes CASSRTDNSPLHF.

This clonotype showed up many times. Here the CDR3 DNA reads TGTGCCAGCAGTCCGGCTGTGACAGGTATGAACACTGAAGCTTTCTTT. As protein: CASSPAVTGMNTEAFF. This sequence joins TRBV12-3 or TRBV12-4 and TRBJ1-1, with TRBD1 as a possible D gene (6 bases). The ends were cut back, 5 bases at V and 0 bases at J, with 16 bases in the middle. CDR3 length equals 16 residues.

This clonotype was observed many times. The rearrangement joins TRBV9 to TRBJ2-7, with D possibly TRBD2 on 7 matching bases. V was clipped by 0 bases and J by 2 bases, with 12 bases between them. Germline V CDR1 and CDR2: SGDLS, YYNGEE. The CDR3 is 15 residues long. CDR3: CASSVGAGATYEQYF. CDR3 coding DNA: TGTGCCAGCAGCGTAGGGGCGGGGGCCACCTACGAGCAGTACTTC.

This clonotype was seen only a few times. The rearrangement joins TRBV4-1 to TRBJ2-7, with TRBD2 identical over 14 bases. J was trimmed by 7 bases and V by 4 bases; bases with no gene match: 9. Germline-derived CDR1 and CDR2 are MGHRA and YSYEKL. The CDR3 covers 16 residues. DNA for the CDR3: TGCGCCAGCAGCCCGCCGGGACTAGCGGGAGCGGTTGAGCAGTACTTC. Translated: CASSPPGLAGAVEQYF.

This chain connects TRBV2 to TRBJ1-1; D is possibly TRBD1 (6 bases). The germline V gene has CDR1 SNHLY and CDR2 FYNNEI. Trimming cost V 10 bases and J 1 base, with 16 bases left between them. The CDR3 sequence is 14 residues long. The CDR3 DNA reads TGTGCCACTACCACAGGGTATGGGAACACTGAAGCTTTCTTT. It is translated as CATTTGYGNTEAFF.

Ten or more counts support this clonotype. The chain is built from TRBV20-1 and TRBJ1-2; D unclear. The V and J ends lost 6 bases and 7 bases respectively, with 12 bases between them. Per germline, CDR1 DFQATT and CDR2 SNEGSKA (reference sequence). The CDR3 runs 11 residues. CDR3 residues: CSADVGLGYTF. CDR3 DNA: TGCAGTGCCGACGTAGGACTTGGCTACACCTTC.

This clonotype was recorded many times. V and J are TRBV28 and TRBJ2-3, with D uncertain. The V gene lost 5 bases and the J gene lost 4 bases, with 22 bases spanning the gap. Germline-derived CDR1 and CDR2 are MDHEN and SYDVKM. CDR3 size: 17 residues. In nucleotides, the CDR3 is TGTGCCAGCAGTCTGACAACGGACGTAAAAGAACCAGATACGCAGTATTTT. This codes for CASSLTTDVKEPDTQYF.

This clonotype has at least ten counts. V usage is TRBV7-8 and J usage is TRBJ2-7, with TRBD2 matching over 10 bases. V shed 4 bases, J shed 0 bases, and the junction held 9 bases outside the gene matches. Germline V gene data show CDR1 as SGHVS and CDR2 as FQNEAQ. There are 17 residues in the CDR3. This CDR3 is CASSWGGLAGGSYEQYF. CDR3 DNA sequence: TGTGCCAGCAGCTGGGGGGGATTAGCGGGAGGCTCCTACGAGCAGTACTTC.

This chain connects TRBV20-1 to TRBJ2-7; TRBD2 aligns across 9 bases. CDR1 DFQATT and CDR2 SNEGSKA come from the germline V gene (reference sequence). Germline trimming cut 2 bases from V and 5 bases from J; bases unmatched to any gene: 10. This CDR3 comprises 15 residues. The CDR3 bases are TGCAGTGCTAGAAAAAGACTAGCGGATGTTAACGAGCAGTACTTC. Translation gives CSARKRLADVNEQYF.

This clonotype was counted many times. The rearrangement joins TRBV28 to TRBJ1-1, with TRBD1 identical over 7 bases. After removal of 6 bases from V and 3 bases from J, the junction contained 7 bases not matched to a gene. CDR1 and CDR2 (germline): MDHEN, SYDVKM. The CDR3 is made up of 14 amino acids. The CDR3 loop is CASSLGQVYTEAFF. The CDR3 DNA reads TGTGCCAGCAGCCTCGGACAGGTCTACACTGAAGCTTTCTTT.

This chain uses TRBV9 with TRBJ2-1, with 8 bases lining up with TRBD2. The length of the CDR3 is 15 residues. Germline CDR1 reads SGDLS; CDR2 reads YYNGEE. J was trimmed by 6 bases and V by 0 bases; bases with no gene match: 5. The CDR3 bases are TGTGCCAGCAGCGTAGATACTAGCGGATTCAATGAGCAGTTCTTC. This gives the protein CASSVDTSGFNEQFF.

This clonotype came up many times. This CDR3 is CSPIHKTGAGEQYF. CDR3 bases: TGCAGTCCGATACATAAAACAGGGGCGGGTGAGCAGTACTTC. The chain is built from TRBV20-1 and TRBJ2-7; 7 bases map to TRBD1. The CDR3 length is 14 residues. Germline-derived CDR1 and CDR2 are DFQATT and SNEGSKA (reference sequence). With V trimmed by 8 bases and J by 7 bases, 17 bases remained unmatched.

This clonotype was seen ten or more times. This sequence joins TRBV29-1 and TRBJ2-1; no reliable D call. The CDR3 spans 11 residues. CDR1 and CDR2 (germline): SQVTM, ANQGSEA. V was clipped by 1 base and J by 6 bases, with 4 bases between them. CDR3 amino acids: CSVEARNEQFF. The CDR3 DNA follows: TGCAGCGTTGAAGCCCGCAATGAGCAGTTCTTC.

This clonotype was recorded a few times. The gene calls are TRBV15 and TRBJ1-5; unclear D gene. Trimming left V 8 bases short and J 2 bases short, with 10 bases between. Germline CDR1 and CDR2: LNHNV and YYDKDF (reference sequence). The CDR3 consists of 13 residues. In DNA, the CDR3 is TGTGCCACCCGGATGACACGCAATCAGCCCCAGCATTTT. Its translation: CATRMTRNQPQHF.

This clonotype appeared a few times. The CDR3 here is CSARTSGQSYNEQFF. For the CDR3, the DNA is TGCAGTGCCCGGACTAGCGGGCAGTCCTACAATGAGCAGTTCTTC. The rearrangement joins TRBV20-1 to TRBJ2-1; 11 bases fit TRBD2. This CDR3 spans 15 amino acids. J was trimmed by 1 base and V by 6 bases; bases with no gene match: 5. Germline V CDR1 and CDR2: DFQATT, SNEGSKA (reference sequence).

This clonotype was recorded a few times. The rearrangement uses TRBV12-3 or TRBV12-4 and TRBJ2-1, with D possibly being TRBD1 (6 bases). CDR3 length: 14 amino acids. V was pared by 6 bases and J by 3 bases, with 12 bases between. CDR3: CASSNRTVYNEQFF. The CDR3 DNA reads as TGTGCCAGCAGCAATAGGACAGTCTACAATGAGCAGTTCTTC.

This clonotype was counted ten times or more. The gene calls are TRBV6-5 and TRBJ2-1, with TRBD2 matching 7 bases. Germline trimming cut 1 base from V and 5 bases from J; bases unmatched to any gene: 11. Germline CDR1 reads MNHEY; CDR2 reads SVGAGI. This CDR3 region has 17 residues. Written as DNA, the CDR3 is TGTGCCAGCAGTTACTGGATGGGGGAGGGGTTAGACAATGAGCAGTTCTTC. Protein product: CASSYWMGEGLDNEQFF.

This clonotype has a count of ten or more. V and J are TRBV11-2 and TRBJ2-1; 7 bases match TRBD1. CDR3 length: 16 residues. Germline CDR1 and CDR2: SGHAT and FQNNGV. V was clipped by 5 bases and J by 4 bases; unmatched bases: 11. CDR3 nucleotides: TGTGCCAGCAGCGCCAGACAGGGCACTACGTACAATGAGCAGTTCTTC. Amino acid sequence: CASSARQGTTYNEQFF.

There are many counts of this clonotype. At one of its ends the junction is not consistent with the germline gene, which may arise from a read error. The chain joins TRBV7-9 to TRBJ2-5, with D maybe TRBD1 (6 bases). CDR3 length: 13 residues. CDR1 and CDR2 from the germline V gene are SEHNR and FQNEAQ (reference sequence). The CDR3 DNA reads as TGTGCCAGCAGCCTTGGCCACCGGGACAAAGAGGACTTC. Protein product: CASSLGHRDKEDF.

This clonotype appeared many times. This chain joins TRBV5-1 and TRBJ1-1, with 7 nucleotides matching TRBD1. The CDR3 extends over 17 amino acids. V was clipped by 4 bases and J by 3 bases; unmatched bases: 15. Germline V gives CDR1 SGHRS, CDR2 YFSETQ. This CDR3 reads CASSPWGATGLDTEAFF. The DNA of the CDR3 is TGCGCCAGCAGCCCGTGGGGAGCGACAGGGTTGGACACTGAAGCTTTCTTT.